This is a list of T cell receptor beta chains from one sample in a study of shared clonotypes between healthy human individuals. TCRdb's table, derived via immunoSEQ multiplex PCR, lists solely in-frame clones and lacks some. The top ten clones hold under 0.15% of a sample with millions of clones, roughly 95% of them seen once. Sequencing was done on a sample of naive CD4+ T cells sorted from blood. These receptors all stem from a man aged 18 to 29 in good health. Both conserved end residues are part of each CDR3. Each record gives: J gene, V gene, clone size, CDR3 length, D gene, CDR3 DNA, CDR3 protein. A D gene is named only where the DNA matches it firmly. Clone sizes are given selectively: once, few, many, or a class where the clone is expanded.

>TRBJ1-5|TRBV28|once|16|TRBD1
TGTGCCAGCAGTCCCGAGGACAGGCCGAGCAATCAGCCCCAGCATTTT
CASSPEDRPSNQPQHF
>TRBJ2-7|TRBV7-8|-|16|TRBD2
TGTGCCAGCAGCCTGAAAGGACTAGCGGAGTCCTACGAGCAGTACTTC
CASSLKGLAESYEQYF
>TRBJ1-3|TRBV7-2|once|15|-
TGTGCCAGCAGCCAGGCGGGAGAGGCTGGAAACACCATATATTTT
CASSQAGEAGNTIYF
>TRBJ2-5|TRBV5-1|-|13|-
TGCGCCAGCAGCTTGGTTGTGCCCGAGACCCAGTACTTC
CASSLVVPETQYF
>TRBJ2-4|TRBV6-1|few|13|-
TGTGCCAGCAGCTGGCAAGGTCGAGACATTCAGTACTTC
CASSWQGRDIQYF
>TRBJ1-1|TRBV27|-|17|TRBD1
TGTGCCAGCAGCTTTATGAGGGGGCGGGGAGGTAACACTGAAGCTTTCTTT
CASSFMRGRGGNTEAFF
>TRBJ2-7|TRBV12-5|-|17|TRBD2
TGTGCTAGTGGTTTGGTAAGTGAGACTAGCGGGCGATACGAGCAGTACTTC
CASGLVSETSGRYEQYF
>TRBJ1-6|TRBV10-3|-|15|TRBD1
TGTGCCATCAGTGAGTCAGGGGGCGCGAATTCACCCCTCCACTTT
CAISESGGANSPLHF
>TRBJ2-3|TRBV5-1|-|13|-
TGCGCCAGCAGCGTCGGGCTGACGGATACGCAGTATTTT
CASSVGLTDTQYF
>TRBJ1-2|TRBV9|-|15|TRBD1
TGTGCCAGCAGCGTAGCCGAGGACAGGATCTATGGCTACACCTTC
CASSVAEDRIYGYTF
>TRBJ1-4|TRBV30|-|15|-
TGTGCCTGGAGTCGCCCCGGGCCCAGGGATGAAAAACTGTTTTTT
CAWSRPGPRDEKLFF
>TRBJ1-1|TRBV29-1|-|13|TRBD1
TGCAGCGCCAATACGGACAGGGGCACTGAAGCTTTCTTT
CSANTDRGTEAFF
>TRBJ2-2|TRBV11-2|-|16|-
TGTGCCAGCAGCTTAGACGGGGGGCGAAACACCGGGGAGCTGTTTTTT
CASSLDGGRNTGELFF
>TRBJ2-6|TRBV5-1|-|16|-
TGCGCCAGCAGCCTGGACCTTGGGGCTGGGGCCAACGTCCTGACTTTC
CASSLDLGAGANVLTF
>TRBJ2-2|TRBV2|-|15|-
TGTGCCAGCAGTGTTGCCATCTCGAACACCGGGGAGCTGTTTTTT
CASSVAISNTGELFF
>TRBJ2-7|TRBV28|-|14|-
TGTGCCAGCAGTCCTTCGACAAGCTCCTACGAGCAGTACTTC
CASSPSTSSYEQYF
>TRBJ1-1|TRBV30|-|12|-
TGTGCCCGGGGGGAGGGGAACACTGAAGCTTTCTTT
CARGEGNTEAFF
>TRBJ2-7|TRBV5-1|-|14|-
TGCGCCAGCAGCCCGGGGGAGACAGCCTACGAGCAGTACTTC
CASSPGETAYEQYF
>TRBJ1-1|TRBV6-5|-|12|-
TGTGCCAGCAGTCACGGCACGGGCGAAGCTTTCTTT
CASSHGTGEAFF
>TRBJ2-7|TRBV7-2|-|15|TRBD1
TGTGCCAGCAGCCAGTCTGCAGGGGGCCCCTACGAGCAGTACTTC
CASSQSAGGPYEQYF
>TRBJ1-2|TRBV12-5|-|13|TRBD1
TGTGCTAGTGCCCGGAGGACAGGACCAGAAGGCACCTTC
CASARRTGPEGTF
>TRBJ1-1|TRBV7-9|-|14|-
TGTGCCAGCACCGTCTCGGCAGTGAACACTGAAGCTTTCTTT
CASTVSAVNTEAFF
>TRBJ2-7|TRBV28|-|14|TRBD2
TGTGCCAGCAGTTTGGGAGGGAGCCTTTACGAGCAGTACTTC
CASSLGGSLYEQYF
>TRBJ1-4|TRBV5-6|-|19|-
TGTGCCAGCAGCACGAGACCCCGGGGCCCCGGCGCAACTAATGAAAAACTGTTTTTT
CASSTRPRGPGATNEKLFF
>TRBJ1-2|TRBV7-2|-|14|-
TGTGCCAGCAGCTTAGGCCTCAGCCGCTATGGCTACACCTTC
CASSLGLSRYGYTF
>TRBJ2-2|TRBV10-3|-|18|-
TGTGCCATCAGTGAGTGGGAGGCAAGGGGGCGAAGCGCCGGGGAGCTGTTTTTT
CAISEWEARGRSAGELFF
>TRBJ2-5|TRBV4-1|-|15|TRBD2
TGCGCCAGCAGCCAACCTTCGGGACTAGCGACGGCCCAGTACTTC
CASSQPSGLATAQYF
>TRBJ1-2|TRBV14|few|17|-
TGTGCCAGATGGCCGATTTCATGGGCTGTCAATAACTATGGCTACACCTTC
CARWPISWAVNNYGYTF
>TRBJ1-2|TRBV7-9|-|14|TRBD1
TGTGCCAGCAGCTTAGGACAGGGAAACTATGGCTACACCTTC
CASSLGQGNYGYTF
>TRBJ2-7|TRBV30|-|12|-
TGTGCCTGGAGTTCCCGGCGAGACGAGCAGTACTTC
CAWSSRRDEQYF
>TRBJ2-2|TRBV7-2|-|15|-
TGTGCCAGCAGCTTCTCGGGATATAACACCGGGGAGCTGTTTTTT
CASSFSGYNTGELFF
>TRBJ1-1|TRBV6-1|-|14|-
TGTGCCAGCAGTGAACACCTTGGTAACACTGAAGCTTTCTTT
CASSEHLGNTEAFF
>TRBJ2-2|TRBV10-1|-|15|-
TGCGCCAGCAGTGACTACGGAGTGGACACCGGGGAGCTGTTTTTT
CASSDYGVDTGELFF
>TRBJ1-2|TRBV5-1|-|15|TRBD1
TGCGCCAGCAGCTCCGACAGGGGGCCTGTCTATGGCTACACCTTC
CASSSDRGPVYGYTF
>TRBJ1-2|TRBV5-8|-|15|-
TGTGCCAGCAGCTTGGATCGAACAGTTTCCTATGGCTACACCTTC
CASSLDRTVSYGYTF
>TRBJ1-1|TRBV4-1|-|17|-
TGCGCCAGCAGCCAAGAGAGGACATACCATCCGAACACTGAAGCTTTCTTT
CASSQERTYHPNTEAFF
>TRBJ1-3|TRBV5-6|-|15|-
TGTGCCAGCAGCTCCGGACATAACTCTGGAAACACCATATATTTT
CASSSGHNSGNTIYF
>TRBJ1-2|TRBV4-1|-|15|-
TGCGCCAGCAGCCAAGATCGGGGCAGGGCTGAGGGCTACACCTTC
CASSQDRGRAEGYTF
>TRBJ2-5|TRBV7-8|-|13|-
TGTGCCAGCAATCAGGGTTTCCAAGAGACCCAGTACTTC
CASNQGFQETQYF
>TRBJ2-2|TRBV28|-|15|TRBD2
TGTGCCAGCAGAGTGAGCGGGATTATGGCCGGGGAGCTGTTTTTT
CASRVSGIMAGELFF
>TRBJ2-5|TRBV7-6|-|12|-
TGTGCCAGCAGCTTAGCTCAGGAGACCCAGTACTTC
CASSLAQETQYF
>TRBJ2-7|TRBV5-1|-|12|-
TGCGCCAGCAGCTTGGCACGCCTCGGGCAGTACTTC
CASSLARLGQYF
>TRBJ2-1|TRBV14|-|12|-
TGTGCCAGCAGCCCGGCCGTCAATGAGCAGTTCTTC
CASSPAVNEQFF
>TRBJ1-4|TRBV7-8|-|12|TRBD1
TGTGCCAGCGGGGACAGCTGGGAAAAACTGTTTTTT
CASGDSWEKLFF
>TRBJ2-1|TRBV6-5|-|12|-
TGTGCCAGCAGTCGCCTATACGGGGAGCAGTTCTTC
CASSRLYGEQFF